One and the same sample provided the 29 T cell receptor beta chains below, sequenced in a study of cytomegalovirus exposure and HLA in healthy donors. With 60 Vbeta and 13 Jbeta primers, the PCR was carried out. TCRdb keeps only in-frame clones here, not all; method: immunoSEQ multiplex PCR. The repertoire includes about 150,000 clones, just under 75% of them detected once, and 1.5% to 2% sits in the top ten. The sequenced sample consisted of PBMCs. Receptors originate from a woman aged 18-29 years in good health and CMV-seronegative.

The chain joins TRBV11-2 to TRBJ2-3, with 8 nucleotides matching TRBD1. The trim removed 7 bases at V and 1 base at J, leaving 7 bases unmatched. In germline, CDR1 is SGHAT, CDR2 FQNNGV. CDR3 length: 15 residues. CDR3 DNA: TGTGCCAGCAAGAGGGCAGGGGGCCGCACAGATACGCAGTATTTT. Protein: CASKRAGGRTDTQYF.

V and J are TRBV19 and TRBJ2-7; D remains ambiguous. V was cut by 4 bases and J by 2 bases, with 12 bases left in between. CDR3 length equals 14 residues. Per germline, CDR1 LNHDA and CDR2 SQIVND (reference sequence). CDR3 sequence: CASSTNTDTYEQYF. The CDR3 DNA follows: TGTGCCAGTAGTACAAATACAGACACCTACGAGCAGTACTTC.

CDR3 region: CASSSRPEGTQYF. The CDR3 DNA follows: TGTGCCAGCAGCTCTCGACCCGAGGGTACGCAGTATTTT. This chain joins TRBV7-9 and TRBJ2-3; D is perhaps TRBD2 (5 bases). The CDR3 is made up of 13 amino acids. CDR1 and CDR2 (germline): SEHNR, FQNEAQ (reference sequence). V was pared by 4 bases and J by 8 bases, with 13 bases between.

The chain carries TRBV5-3 and TRBJ1-1, with D perhaps matching TRBD1 (6 bases). TRBV5-3 belongs to the ORF category, with a function that is uncertain. The V and J ends lost 3 bases and 2 bases respectively, with 14 bases between them. This CDR3 spans 15 amino acids. CDR3 nucleotides: TGTGCCAGAAGCTCTGGGGGGGCCTACAACACTGAAGCTTTCTTT. This translates into CARSSGGAYNTEAFF.

V gene TRBV19 combines with J gene TRBJ2-3; TRBD2 is a possible D gene (6 bases). Between the trimmed V and J ends, which lost 10 bases and 1 base, there was a span of 27 bases. Germline V CDR1 and CDR2: LNHDA, SQIVND (reference sequence). This CDR3 region has 18 residues. The CDR3 DNA sequence: TGTGCCACCAACCGGGACGCTGGGACTCCGCTACGCACAGATACGCAGTATTTT. As protein: CATNRDAGTPLRTDTQYF.

The V and J genes are TRBV18 and TRBJ2-1, with 10 nucleotides matching TRBD1. The trim removed 3 bases at V and 5 bases at J, leaving 13 bases unmatched. There are 18 residues in the CDR3. Germline V lookup: CDR1 KGHSH, CDR2 LQKENI. CDR3 in amino acids: CASSPVGAGTGVHNEQFF. CDR3 bases: TGTGCCAGCTCACCGGTGGGGGCCGGGACAGGGGTGCACAATGAGCAGTTCTTC.

This clone showed up just a few times. The chain combines TRBV5-5 with TRBJ1-3, with D perhaps TRBD1 (6 bases). Germline loops: CDR1 SGHKS, CDR2 YYEKEE (reference sequence). Between the trimmed V and J ends, which lost 8 bases and 4 bases, there was a span of 13 bases. The CDR3 consists of 13 residues. Here the CDR3 DNA reads TGTGCCAGGAGAACAGGGAACGGAAACACCATATATTTT. This encodes CARRTGNGNTIYF.

DNA of the CDR3: TGTGCCAGTAGTATAATATGGGCCGGCGGGAAGCCAGATACGCAGTATTTT. This gives the protein CASSIIWAGGKPDTQYF. The chain joins TRBV19 to TRBJ2-3, with a tentative D call TRBD2 (6 bases). V was pared by 2 bases and J by 4 bases, with 19 bases between. CDR3 length: 17 residues. CDR1 and CDR2 (germline): LNHDA, SQIVND (reference sequence).

This clone was detected only a few times. The J gene is TRBJ1-2, the V gene TRBV28, with TRBD1 as a possible D gene (5 bases). CDR3 length equals 13 residues. Trimming removed 4 bases at V and 10 bases at J, with 16 bases between. Germline V gene data show CDR1 as MDHEN and CDR2 as SYDVKM. DNA of the CDR3: TGTGCCAGCAGTTCTGGGACTAAGGAGGACTACACCTTC. Translating gives CASSSGTKEDYTF.

The chain couples TRBV19 to TRBJ1-4, with unresolved D. This CDR3 spans 14 amino acids. CDR1 and CDR2 from the germline V gene are LNHDA and SQIVND (reference sequence). With 5 bases removed from V and 0 bases from J, the gap between germline ends came to 7 bases. DNA for the CDR3: TGTGCCAGTAGTCTGCAGGCAACTAATGAAAAACTGTTTTTT. Amino acids: CASSLQATNEKLFF.

J is TRBJ2-7 and V is TRBV11-2; TRBD1 aligns across 7 bases. This CDR3 contains 13 residues. The trim removed 3 bases at V and 2 bases at J, leaving 1 base unmatched. Germline CDR1 and CDR2: SGHAT and FQNNGV. The CDR3 protein is CASSFDRAYEQYF. CDR3 coding DNA: TGTGCCAGCAGCTTTGACAGGGCCTACGAGCAGTACTTC.

V gene TRBV5-1 combines with J gene TRBJ2-2, with D perhaps matching TRBD1 (5 bases). The CDR3 totals 14 residues. From germline, CDR1 is SGHRS and CDR2 YFSETQ. The V and J ends lost 0 bases and 6 bases respectively, with 9 bases between them. CDR3 sequence reads: CASSLGQRSGELFF. In DNA, the CDR3 is TGCGCCAGCAGCTTGGGACAGAGGTCCGGGGAGCTGTTTTTT.

The chain is built from TRBV10-3 and TRBJ2-7, with TRBD1 identical over 9 bases. The germline V gene has CDR1 ENHRY and CDR2 SYGVKD. Trimming cost V 4 bases and J 2 bases; bases outside gene matches: 12. The CDR3 has 17 residues. The CDR3 loop is CAISGSGGQGLTYEQYF. The CDR3 DNA reads TGTGCCATCAGTGGGTCTGGGGGACAGGGACTGACCTACGAGCAGTACTTC.

This clone has ten or more counts. J is TRBJ1-1 and V is TRBV6-6; D may be TRBD1 (5 bases). This CDR3 has 14 amino acids. V dropped 8 bases and J dropped 1 base, with 14 bases sitting between them. Germline CDR1 and CDR2: MNHNY and SVGAGI (reference sequence). CDR3 in DNA: TGTGCCAGCCTGTTGGGGCTATCGAACACTGAAGCTTTCTTT. Protein sequence: CASLLGLSNTEAFF.

V and J are TRBV5-1 and TRBJ2-5; 12 bases are shared with TRBD2. There are 19 residues in the CDR3. V gave up 2 bases and J gave up 1 base; unmatched junction bases: 12. Germline V gene lookup returns CDR1 SGHRS and CDR2 YFSETQ. Written as DNA, the CDR3 is TGCGCCAGCAGCTTACTAGCGGGGGGCTTCCCGGCGCGCCAAGAGACCCAGTACTTC. This sequence encodes CASSLLAGGFPARQETQYF.

This chain links TRBV4-3 with TRBJ2-3; D might be TRBD2 (6 bases). This CDR3 contains 13 residues. V was cut by 8 bases and J by 0 bases, with 9 bases left in between. Germline CDR1 and CDR2: LGHNA and YSLEER. The CDR3 spells CASAGSSTDTQYF. In nucleotides, the CDR3 is TGCGCCAGCGCGGGATCCAGCACAGATACGCAGTATTTT.

This clone was observed once. Germline is not matched at one junction end, which may reflect a read error. The V and J genes are TRBV5-4 and TRBJ1-1, with D maybe TRBD1 (6 bases). Germline V gives CDR1 SGHNT, CDR2 YYREEE (reference sequence). The CDR3 sequence is 12 residues long. CDR3 bases: TGCGCCTATAGTACAGGGACAACTGAAGCTTTCTTT. Its translation is CAYSTGTTEAFF.

In DNA, the CDR3 is TGTGCCAGCAGTTCCAGACAGGCGACCGGTCGTTTTGGTACGCAGTATTTT. This gives the protein CASSSRQATGRFGTQYF. V gene TRBV27 combines with J gene TRBJ2-3; tentatively, D is TRBD1 (6 bases). Per germline, CDR1 MNHEY and CDR2 SMNVEV (reference sequence). V was pared by 4 bases and J by 8 bases, with 25 bases between. The CDR3 extends over 17 amino acids.

The chain links TRBV6-5 to TRBJ2-2, with D tentatively TRBD2 (7 bases). Germline assignment: CDR1 MNHEY and CDR2 SVGAGI. The CDR3 is 15 residues long. V shed 11 bases and J shed 4 bases, with 20 bases lying between them. CDR3 loop: CAGPGGGLGTGELFF. The DNA for the CDR3 is TGTGCCGGCCCTGGGGGGGGCCTCGGCACCGGGGAGCTGTTTTTT.

The chain recombines TRBV7-8 with TRBJ2-7; TRBD1 aligns across 7 bases. Germline values: CDR1 SGHVS, CDR2 FQNEAQ. CDR3 length: 14 residues. V was clipped by 3 bases and J by 4 bases; unmatched bases: 6. CDR3 nucleotide sequence: TGTGCCAGCAGCTTGTCCGGGACAGTGTACGAGCAGTACTTC. This gives the protein CASSLSGTVYEQYF. The full variable domain, completed using reference TRBV7-8 and TRBJ2-7, is GAGVSQSPRYKVAKRGQDVALRCDPISGHVSLFWYQQALGQGPEFLTYFQNEAQLDKSGLPSDRFFAERPEGSVSTLKIQRTQQEDSAVYLCASSLSGTVYEQYFGPGTRLTVT.

The J gene is TRBJ2-7, the V gene TRBV5-1; TRBD2 is a possible D gene (5 bases). The germline V gene encodes CDR1 SGHRS and CDR2 YFSETQ. The V end lost 0 bases, the J end lost 3 bases, and 7 bases lay between the germline ends. This CDR3 has 13 residues. The CDR3 nucleotides are TGCGCCAGCAGCTTGGCTGGGAGCTACGAGCAGTACTTC. This sequence encodes CASSLAGSYEQYF.

The rearrangement links TRBV2 to TRBJ2-3; 7 bases line up with TRBD2. Per the germline V gene, CDR1 is SNHLY and CDR2 is FYNNEI. The CDR3 runs 12 residues. V lost 8 bases to trimming and J lost 15 bases; unmatched junction nucleotides: 14. The CDR3 loop is CASSPRGGFIYF. In DNA form, the CDR3 reads TGTGCCAGCTCCCCTCGGGGAGGGTTTATTTATTTT.

The table lists this clone with a count of one. CDR3 region: CASSSETGGMYGYTF. DNA of the CDR3: TGTGCCAGCAGCTCCGAGACAGGGGGCATGTATGGCTACACCTTC. V is TRBV5-6 and J is TRBJ1-2, with 10 bases that match TRBD1. After removal of 3 bases from V and 5 bases from J, the junction contained 7 bases not matched to a gene. The CDR3 runs to 15 residues. Germline V gene data show CDR1 as SGHDT and CDR2 as YYEEEE.

The chain uses TRBV14 and TRBJ2-1; 7 bases fit TRBD1. CDR3 length: 16 amino acids. CDR1 and CDR2 (germline): SGHDN, FVKESK. The trim removed 2 bases at V and 0 bases at J, leaving 4 bases unmatched. CDR3 nucleotide sequence: TGTGCCAGCAGCCAACGACAGGGTAGCTCCTACAATGAGCAGTTCTTC. Translating gives CASSQRQGSSYNEQFF.

The gene calls are TRBV25-1 and TRBJ2-3, with 7 bases matching TRBD2. V gave up 4 bases and J gave up 6 bases; unmatched junction bases: 16. The length of the CDR3 is 17 residues. Germline CDR1 and CDR2: MGHDK and SYGVNS. The CDR3, as DNA: TGTGCCAGCAGTGGGGGAGATTGGGAGGGATCCCAGGATACGCAGTATTTT. It specifies CASSGGDWEGSQDTQYF.

The chain uses TRBV5-4 and TRBJ2-3; no reliable D call. Germline V gene sequence: CDR1 SGHNT, CDR2 YYREEE (reference sequence). Trimming took 4 bases from V and 2 from J, leaving 8 bases between them. This CDR3 comprises 13 residues. The CDR3 loop reads CASSNRDTDTQYF. The DNA of the CDR3 is TGTGCCAGCAGCAACAGAGACACAGATACGCAGTATTTT. The full variable domain, completed using reference TRBV5-4 and TRBJ2-3, is ETGVTQSPTHLIKTRGQQVTLRCSSQSGHNTVSWYQQALGQGPQFIFQYYREEENGRGNFPPRFSGLQFPNYSSELNVNALELDDSALYLCASSNRDTDTQYFGPGTRLTVL.

This rearrangement joins TRBV11-2 to TRBJ2-6, with D uncertain. The CDR3 runs 17 residues. The V and J ends lost 2 bases and 0 bases respectively, with 11 bases between them. Germline lookup yields CDR1 SGHAT and CDR2 FQNNGV. The CDR3 coding sequence is TGTGCCAGCAGCTTATACATGACGGGCTCTGGGGCCAACGTCCTGACTTTC. This encodes CASSLYMTGSGANVLTF.

The J gene is TRBJ1-2, the V gene TRBV4-3; D ambiguous. Germline-derived CDR1 and CDR2 are LGHNA and YSLEER. The CDR3 consists of 15 residues. The ends were cut back, 1 base at V and 2 bases at J, with 11 bases in the middle. In DNA form, the CDR3 reads TGCGCCAGCAGCCAAGTGGCAGGTTCCAACTATGGCTACACCTTC. Translation gives CASSQVAGSNYGYTF.

This rearrangement joins TRBV19 to TRBJ2-5, with D possibly being TRBD2 (5 bases). V was shortened by 6 bases and J by 2 bases, with 13 bases between the two germline ends. This CDR3 spans 14 amino acids. Germline CDR1 is LNHDA and CDR2 is SQIVND (reference sequence). The CDR3 here is CASSTPGRQETQYF. The CDR3 DNA reads TGTGCCAGTAGCACTCCTGGGAGACAAGAGACCCAGTACTTC.